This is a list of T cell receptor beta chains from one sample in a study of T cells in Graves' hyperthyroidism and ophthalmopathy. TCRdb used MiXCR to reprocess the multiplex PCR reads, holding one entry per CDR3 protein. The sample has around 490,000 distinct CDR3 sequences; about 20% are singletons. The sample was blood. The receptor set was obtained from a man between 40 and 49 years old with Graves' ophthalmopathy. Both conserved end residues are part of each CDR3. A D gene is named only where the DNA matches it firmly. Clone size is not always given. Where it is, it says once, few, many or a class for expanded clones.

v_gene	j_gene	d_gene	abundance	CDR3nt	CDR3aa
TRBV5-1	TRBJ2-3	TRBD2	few	TGCGCCAGCAGCTTGGCCTTAGCGGGAGGGCCAAACACAGATACGCAGTATTTT	CASSLALAGGPNTDTQYF
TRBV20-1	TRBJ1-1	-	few	TGCAGTGCTAGAGGAGGCAGGAACACTGAAGCTTTCTTT	CSARGGRNTEAFF
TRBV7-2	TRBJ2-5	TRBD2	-	TGTGCCAGCAGCCCACCCCGTCCCAGCGGGAGGGGGGAGTACTTC	CASSPPRPSGRGEYF
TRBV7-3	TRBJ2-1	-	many	TGTGCCAGCAGCTTATGGGGAAGCTCCTACAATGAGCAGTTCTTC	CASSLWGSSYNEQFF
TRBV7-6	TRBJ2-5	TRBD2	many	TGTGCCAGCAGCTTAGCCCCTGCGGGGGTGCAAGAGACCCAGTACTTC	CASSLAPAGVQETQYF
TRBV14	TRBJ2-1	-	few	TGTGCCAGCAGCCGCCCAGGGGTTCGCAATGAGCAGTTCTTC	CASSRPGVRNEQFF
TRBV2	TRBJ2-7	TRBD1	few	TGTGCCAGCGGGAGGGACAGGGGCGACTACGAGCAGTACTTC	CASGRDRGDYEQYF
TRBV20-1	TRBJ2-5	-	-	TGCAGTGCTACGAGGGGGGAGACCCAGTACTTC	CSATRGETQYF
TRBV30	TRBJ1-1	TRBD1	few	TGTGCCTGGAGTACGCAGGGGGCCAACACTGAAGCTTTCTTT	CAWSTQGANTEAFF
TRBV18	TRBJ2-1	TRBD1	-	TGTGCCAGCTCACTAGCGACAGGGGGGAGCTGGAATGAGCAGTTCTTC	CASSLATGGSWNEQFF
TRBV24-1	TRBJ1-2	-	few	TGTGCCACCAGTGTGATTGGGATCTATGGCTACACCTTC	CATSVIGIYGYTF
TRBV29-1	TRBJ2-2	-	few	TGCAGCGCCGGGACTCCTAACACCGGGGAGCTGTTTTTT	CSAGTPNTGELFF
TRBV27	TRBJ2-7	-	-	TGTGCCAGCAGTTCTCAGGGGAGTCGGGACGAGCAGTACTTC	CASSSQGSRDEQYF
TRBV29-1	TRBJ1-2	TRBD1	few	TGCAGCGTGGGACAGGTAGGGGTGAGTGGCTACACCTTC	CSVGQVGVSGYTF
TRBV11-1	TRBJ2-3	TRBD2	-	TGTGCCAGCAGCCGCGGGGGGGCCGTGGATACGCAGTATTTT	CASSRGGAVDTQYF
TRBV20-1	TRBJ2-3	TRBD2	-	TGCAGTGCTAGAGGCAGCGGGGGGGATATAGATACGCAGTATTTT	CSARGSGGDIDTQYF
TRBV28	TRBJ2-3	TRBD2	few	TGTGCCAGCAGTTTCTTAGCTAGCGGGGATACGCAGTATTTT	CASSFLASGDTQYF
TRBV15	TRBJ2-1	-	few	TGTGCCACCAGCAGAGATCTGGGGAACCTAGTGGGCAATGAGCAGTTCTTC	CATSRDLGNLVGNEQFF
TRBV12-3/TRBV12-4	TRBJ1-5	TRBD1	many	TGTGCCAGCAGTTTATTAATGGGACAGGGATGGCGTCAGCCCCAGCATTTT	CASSLLMGQGWRQPQHF
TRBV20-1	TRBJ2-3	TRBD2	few	TGCAGTGCTCTCCAAAGCGGGGGGGCCACAGATACGCAGTATTTT	CSALQSGGATDTQYF
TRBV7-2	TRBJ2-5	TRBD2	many	TGTGCCAGCAGCTTGAGTGTAGCGGGAGAGGAGACCCAGTACTTC	CASSLSVAGEETQYF
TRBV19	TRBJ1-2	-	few	TGTGCCAGTAGTCAAGCTCGGGTAGAGAACTATGGCTACACCTTC	CASSQARVENYGYTF
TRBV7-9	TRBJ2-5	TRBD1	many	TGTGCCAGCAGTGTGGGGACAGGGGAAGAGACCCAGTACTTC	CASSVGTGEETQYF
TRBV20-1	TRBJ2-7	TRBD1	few	TGCAGTGCCCGGACAGGGCTCTACGAGCAGTACTTC	CSARTGLYEQYF
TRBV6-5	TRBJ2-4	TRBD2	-	TGTGCCAGCAGTTACGCCGGCGGGAGTGGGAAAAACATTCAGTACTTC	CASSYAGGSGKNIQYF
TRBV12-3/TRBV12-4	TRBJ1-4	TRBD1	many	TGTGCCAGCAGACCCGGGACAGGGCGGAAAAAACTGTTTTTT	CASRPGTGRKKLFF
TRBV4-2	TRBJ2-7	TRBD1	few	TGTGCCAGCAGCCTGCACCGGGACAGGGTTGGCGAGCAGTACTTC	CASSLHRDRVGEQYF
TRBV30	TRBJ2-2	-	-	TGTGCCTGGAGTAGGGGCGGGGAGCTGTTTTTT	CAWSRGGELFF
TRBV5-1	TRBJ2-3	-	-	TGCGCCAGCAGCTTGATTAAGGAACCTTTCCGGGACGCCACAGATACGCAGTATTTT	CASSLIKEPFRDATDTQYF
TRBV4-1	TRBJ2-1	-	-	TGCGCCAGCAGCCAGCGACTAGATTACAATGAGCAGTTCTTC	CASSQRLDYNEQFF
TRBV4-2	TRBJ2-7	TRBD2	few	TGTGCCAGCAGCCCTACTAGCGGGAGTGGCTACGAGCAGTACTTC	CASSPTSGSGYEQYF
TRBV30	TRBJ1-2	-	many	TGTGCCTGGAGTGACAGTAACTATGGCTACACCTTC	CAWSDSNYGYTF
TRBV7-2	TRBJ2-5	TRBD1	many	TGTGCCAGCAGCTCGCCTCCGGGACAGGGAAGAGAGACCCAGTACTTC	CASSSPPGQGRETQYF
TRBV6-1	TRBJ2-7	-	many	TGTGCCAGCAAGGCAGCTTCCTACGAGCAGTACTTC	CASKAASYEQYF
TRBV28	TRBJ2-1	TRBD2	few	TGTGCCAGCAGTTCTTCTAGCGGGAGAGGGCATGAGCAGTTCTTC	CASSSSSGRGHEQFF
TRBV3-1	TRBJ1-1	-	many	TGTGCCAGCAGCCAATCCGGTTACACTGAAGCTTTCTTT	CASSQSGYTEAFF
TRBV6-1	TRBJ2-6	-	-	TGTGCCAGCTCGGTCGGGCCCGGGGCCAACGTCCTGACTTTC	CASSVGPGANVLTF
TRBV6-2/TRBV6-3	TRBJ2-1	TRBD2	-	TGTGCCAGCAGGACTAGCGGGAGGGTTGAGCAGTTCTTC	CASRTSGRVEQFF